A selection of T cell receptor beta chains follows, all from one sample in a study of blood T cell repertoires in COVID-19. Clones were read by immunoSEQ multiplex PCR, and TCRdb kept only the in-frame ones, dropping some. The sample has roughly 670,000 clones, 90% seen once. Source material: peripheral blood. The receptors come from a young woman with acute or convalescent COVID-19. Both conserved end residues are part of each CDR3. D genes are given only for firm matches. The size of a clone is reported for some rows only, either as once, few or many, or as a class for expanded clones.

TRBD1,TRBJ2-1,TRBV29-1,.,CSVTGTGGRNEQFF,TGCAGCGTCACCGGGACAGGGGGCCGCAATGAGCAGTTCTTC
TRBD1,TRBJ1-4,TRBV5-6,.,CASSLIQGSREKLFF,TGTGCCAGCAGCTTGATACAGGGGTCGCGGGAAAAACTGTTTTTT
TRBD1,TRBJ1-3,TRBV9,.,CASSQGAMGLGGNTIYF,TGTGCCAGCAGCCAGGGGGCAATGGGTCTTGGAGGAAACACCATATATTTT
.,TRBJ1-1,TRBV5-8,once,CASSRWSRSDTEAFF,TGTGCCAGCAGCCGGTGGAGTCGCTCGGACACTGAAGCTTTCTTT
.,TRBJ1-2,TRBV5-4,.,CASSFETGANYGYTF,TGTGCCAGCAGCTTTGAGACTGGAGCTAACTATGGCTACACCTTC
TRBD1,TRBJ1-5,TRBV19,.,CASTLTGSPNQPQHF,TGTGCCAGTACCCTGACAGGGTCCCCCAATCAGCCCCAGCATTTT
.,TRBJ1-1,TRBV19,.,CASNQGRVQNTEAFF,TGTGCCAGTAACCAGGGGAGGGTCCAGAACACTGAAGCTTTCTTT
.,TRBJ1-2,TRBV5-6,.,CASDYLGGIYGYTF,TGTGCCAGCGACTACCTTGGGGGGATCTATGGCTACACCTTC
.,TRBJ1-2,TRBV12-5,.,CASGLGRVGGYTF,TGTGCTAGTGGTTTGGGCAGGGTGGGTGGCTACACCTTC
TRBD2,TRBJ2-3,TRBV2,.,CASSEAEAGGTDTQYF,TGTGCCAGCAGTGAAGCGGAAGCGGGGGGCACAGATACGCAGTATTTT
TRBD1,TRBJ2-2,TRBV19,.,CASSNPGQGWVGTGELFF,TGTGCCAGTAGTAATCCGGGACAGGGTTGGGTTGGCACCGGGGAGCTGTTTTTT
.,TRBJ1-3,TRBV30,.,CAWSLPRLSSGNTIYF,TGTGCCTGGAGTCTACCTAGGCTATCCTCTGGAAACACCATATATTTT
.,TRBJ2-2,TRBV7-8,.,CASSSRGSQTNTGELFF,TGTGCCAGCAGCTCCCGGGGGAGCCAAACAAACACCGGGGAGCTGTTTTTT
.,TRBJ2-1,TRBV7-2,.,CASSLFWVGTILYNEQFF,TGTGCCAGCAGCTTATTTTGGGTGGGGACAATTCTCTACAATGAGCAGTTCTTC
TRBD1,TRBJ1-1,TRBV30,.,CAWTPSRDRAGGTEAFF,TGTGCCTGGACCCCCTCCAGGGACAGGGCAGGGGGCACTGAAGCTTTCTTT
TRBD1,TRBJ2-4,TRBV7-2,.,CASSSGHRGGRNIQYF,TGTGCCAGCAGCTCGGGTCACAGGGGTGGGAGAAACATTCAGTACTTC
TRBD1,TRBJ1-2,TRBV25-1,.,CASSSLDRGYGYTF,TGTGCCAGCTCTTCCCTCGACAGGGGGTATGGCTACACCTTC
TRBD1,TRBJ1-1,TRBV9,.,CASSATQGALTEAFF,TGTGCCAGCAGCGCAACACAGGGGGCACTAACTGAAGCTTTCTTT
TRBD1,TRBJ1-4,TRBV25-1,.,CASSEAGGRANEKLFF,TGTGCCAGCAGTGAGGCAGGGGGCCGGGCTAATGAAAAACTGTTTTTT
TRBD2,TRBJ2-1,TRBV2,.,CASSASGGNIGYNEQFF,TGTGCCAGCAGCGCTAGCGGGGGGAATATTGGGTACAATGAGCAGTTCTTC
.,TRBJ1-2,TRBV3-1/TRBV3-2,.,CASSRSAGNYGYTF,TGTGCCAGCAGCCGATCAGCAGGGAACTATGGCTACACCTTC
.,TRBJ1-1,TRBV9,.,CASSVVEVFGERTVEAFF,TGTGCCAGCAGCGTAGTTGAGGTATTCGGGGAAAGAACGGTTGAAGCTTTCTTT
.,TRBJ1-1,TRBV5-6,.,CASSLRGWWGEGSTEAFF,TGTGCCAGCAGCTTGAGAGGTTGGTGGGGGGAAGGTAGCACTGAAGCTTTCTTT
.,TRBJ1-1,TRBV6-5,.,CATRTAEAFF,TGTGCCACCAGGACAGCTGAAGCTTTCTTT
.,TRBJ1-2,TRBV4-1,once,CASSQGGGRANYGYTF,TGCGCCAGCAGCCAGGGAGGGGGGAGAGCTAACTATGGCTACACCTTC
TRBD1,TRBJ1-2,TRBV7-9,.,CASSNRGLWGYTF,TGTGCCAGTTCGAACAGGGGACTTTGGGGCTACACCTTC
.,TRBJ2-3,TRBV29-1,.,CSVLTVTRTATQYF,TGCAGCGTTCTGACGGTCACAAGAACAGCTACGCAGTATTTT
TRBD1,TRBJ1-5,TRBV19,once,CASRGGQGDYQPQHF,TGTGCCAGTAGGGGGGGACAGGGGGATTATCAGCCCCAGCATTTT
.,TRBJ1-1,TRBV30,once,CAWSEPSTEAFF,TGTGCCTGGAGTGAACCGAGCACTGAAGCTTTCTTT
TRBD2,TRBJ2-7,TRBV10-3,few,CAISPGLASNEQYF,TGTGCCATCAGTCCAGGACTAGCATCTAACGAGCAGTACTTC
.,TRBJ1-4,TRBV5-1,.,CASSFGRYNEKLFF,TGCGCCAGCAGCTTTGGCAGGTATAATGAAAAACTGTTTTTT
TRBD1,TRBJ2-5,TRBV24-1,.,CATSDRDRGAQYF,TGTGCCACCAGTGACCGGGACAGGGGAGCTCAGTACTTC
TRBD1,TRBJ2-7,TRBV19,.,CASSPGQGPSYEQYF,TGTGCCAGTAGTCCGGGACAGGGTCCATCCTACGAGCAGTACTTC
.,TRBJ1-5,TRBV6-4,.,CASSDGEGPQHF,TGTGCCAGCAGTGACGGGGAGGGGCCCCAGCATTTT
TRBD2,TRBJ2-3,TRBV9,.,CASSGAGGPDTQYF,TGTGCCAGCAGCGGAGCGGGGGGGCCCGATACGCAGTATTTT
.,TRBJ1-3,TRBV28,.,CASTQGLLVSGNTIYF,TGTGCCAGCACCCAGGGACTCTTGGTCTCTGGAAACACCATATATTTT
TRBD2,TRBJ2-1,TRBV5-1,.,CASSPPPYGAGGTLEQFF,TGCGCCAGCAGCCCCCCCCCTTATGGAGCGGGGGGAACTCTTGAGCAGTTCTTC
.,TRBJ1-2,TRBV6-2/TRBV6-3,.,CASSSGQRNYGYTF,TGTGCCAGCAGTAGCGGACAGAGGAACTATGGCTACACCTTC
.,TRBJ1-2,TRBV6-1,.,CASSEGRGNYGYTF,TGTGCCAGCAGTGAAGGAAGGGGTAACTATGGCTACACCTTC
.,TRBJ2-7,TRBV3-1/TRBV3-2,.,CASSQFSHSDEQYF,TGTGCCAGCAGCCAATTTAGCCATTCCGACGAGCAGTACTTC
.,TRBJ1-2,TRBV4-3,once,CASSPSGTGYGYTF,TGCGCCAGCAGCCCCTCGGGGACTGGGTATGGCTACACCTTC
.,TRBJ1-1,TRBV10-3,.,CAITWLDTNTEAFF,TGTGCCATCACCTGGTTGGACACGAACACTGAAGCTTTCTTT
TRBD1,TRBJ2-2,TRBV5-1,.,CASSRQGDTGELFF,TGCGCCAGCAGCCGACAGGGCGACACCGGGGAGCTGTTTTTT
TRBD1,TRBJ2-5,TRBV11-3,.,CASSLNGQGQETQYF,TGTGCCAGCAGCTTAAATGGACAGGGACAAGAGACCCAGTACTTC
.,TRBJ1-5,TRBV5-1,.,CASSLAPLDQPQHF,TGCGCCAGCAGCTTGGCGCCACTCGATCAGCCCCAGCATTTT
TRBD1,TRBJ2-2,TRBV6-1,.,CASSGGTGSNTGELFF,TGTGCCAGCAGTGGAGGGACAGGGTCGAACACCGGGGAGCTGTTTTTT
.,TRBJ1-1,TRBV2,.,CASRLRFMNTEAFF,TGTGCCAGCAGACTCCGGTTCATGAACACTGAAGCTTTCTTT
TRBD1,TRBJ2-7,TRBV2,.,CASREGGQDLYEQYF,TGTGCCAGCAGGGAGGGGGGACAGGACCTATACGAGCAGTACTTC